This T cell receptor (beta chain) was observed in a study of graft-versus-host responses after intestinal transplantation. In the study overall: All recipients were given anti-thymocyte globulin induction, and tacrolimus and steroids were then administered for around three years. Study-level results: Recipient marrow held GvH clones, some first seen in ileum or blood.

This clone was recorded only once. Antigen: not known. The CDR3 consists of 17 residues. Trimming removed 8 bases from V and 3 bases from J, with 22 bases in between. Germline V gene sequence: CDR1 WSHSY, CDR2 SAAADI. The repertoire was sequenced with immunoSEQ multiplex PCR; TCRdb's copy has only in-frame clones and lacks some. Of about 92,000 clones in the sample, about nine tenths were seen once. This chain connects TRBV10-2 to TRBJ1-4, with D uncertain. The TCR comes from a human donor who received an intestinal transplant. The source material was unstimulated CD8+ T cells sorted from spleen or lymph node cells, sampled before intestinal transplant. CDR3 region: CASHPYPWRKANEKLFF. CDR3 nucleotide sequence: TGCGCCAGCCACCCCTATCCCTGGCGGAAGGCTAATGAAAAACTGTTTTTT.